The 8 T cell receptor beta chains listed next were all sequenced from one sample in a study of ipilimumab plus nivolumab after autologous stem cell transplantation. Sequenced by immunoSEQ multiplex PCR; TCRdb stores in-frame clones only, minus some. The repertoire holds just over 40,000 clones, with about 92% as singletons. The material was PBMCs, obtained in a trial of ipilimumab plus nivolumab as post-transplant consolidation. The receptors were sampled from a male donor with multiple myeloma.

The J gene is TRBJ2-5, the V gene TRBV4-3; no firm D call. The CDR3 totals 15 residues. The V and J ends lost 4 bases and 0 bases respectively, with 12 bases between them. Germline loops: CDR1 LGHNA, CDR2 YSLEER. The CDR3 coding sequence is TGCGCCAGCAGCCGACCGACGATGTACCAAGAGACCCAGTACTTC. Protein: CASSRPTMYQETQYF.

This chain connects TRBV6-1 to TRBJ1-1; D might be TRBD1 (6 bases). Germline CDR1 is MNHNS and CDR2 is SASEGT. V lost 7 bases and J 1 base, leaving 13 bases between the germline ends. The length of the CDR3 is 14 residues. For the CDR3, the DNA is TGTGCCAGCATTAGGGGGAGGGAGAACACTGAAGCTTTCTTT. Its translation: CASIRGRENTEAFF.

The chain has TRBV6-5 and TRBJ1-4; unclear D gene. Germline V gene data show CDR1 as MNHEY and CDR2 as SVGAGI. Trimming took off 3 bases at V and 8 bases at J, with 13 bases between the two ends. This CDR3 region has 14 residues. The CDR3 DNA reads TGTGCCAGCAGTTATTCAGGCAGTTCCGAAAAACTGTTTTTT. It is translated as CASSYSGSSEKLFF.

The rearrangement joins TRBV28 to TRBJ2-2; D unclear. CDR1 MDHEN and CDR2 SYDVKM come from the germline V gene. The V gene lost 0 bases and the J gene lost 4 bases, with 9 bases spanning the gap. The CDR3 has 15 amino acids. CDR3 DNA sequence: TGTGCCAGCAGTTTATGGTCCAGGTCCACCGGGGAGCTGTTTTTT. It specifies CASSLWSRSTGELFF.

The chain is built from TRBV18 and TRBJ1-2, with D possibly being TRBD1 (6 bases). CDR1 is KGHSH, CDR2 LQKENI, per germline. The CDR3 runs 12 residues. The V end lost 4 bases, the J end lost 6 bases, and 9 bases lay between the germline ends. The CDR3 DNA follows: TGTGCCAGCTCACAAGCAGGGGATGGCTACACCTTC. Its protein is CASSQAGDGYTF.

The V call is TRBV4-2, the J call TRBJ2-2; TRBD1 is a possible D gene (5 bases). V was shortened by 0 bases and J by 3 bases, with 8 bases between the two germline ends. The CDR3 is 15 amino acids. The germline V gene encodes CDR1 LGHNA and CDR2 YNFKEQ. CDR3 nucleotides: TGTGCCAGCAGCCAAGATGAAGGGGACACCGGGGAGCTGTTTTTT. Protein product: CASSQDEGDTGELFF.

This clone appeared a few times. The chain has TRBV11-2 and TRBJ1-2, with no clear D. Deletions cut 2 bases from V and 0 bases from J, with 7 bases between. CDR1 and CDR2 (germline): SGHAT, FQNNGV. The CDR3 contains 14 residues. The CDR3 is CASSLSQTNYGYTF. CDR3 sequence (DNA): TGTGCCAGCAGCTTATCCCAAACTAACTATGGCTACACCTTC.

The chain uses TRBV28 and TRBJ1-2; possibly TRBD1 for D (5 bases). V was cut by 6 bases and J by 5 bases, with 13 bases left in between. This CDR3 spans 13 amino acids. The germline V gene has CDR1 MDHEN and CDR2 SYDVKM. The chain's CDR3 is CASSLGGEYGYTF. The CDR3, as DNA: TGTGCCAGCAGCCTTGGGGGGGAGTATGGCTACACCTTC.